This T cell receptor (beta chain) was recovered during a study of shared clonotypes between healthy human individuals. Per sorted-subset replicate PCR, input was 200 to 250 ng DNA, representing around 29,000 T cell genomes. Here immunoSEQ multiplex PCR was the method, and the copy in TCRdb shows in-frame clones only, minus some. The table lists just over 2,000,000 clones, roughly 95% of them singletons. This clone was seen once. V was cut by 3 bases and J by 3 bases, with 5 bases left in between. Germline CDR1 MNHEY, CDR2 SMNVEV (reference sequence). CDR3 size: 13 residues. The source is a man between 18 and 35 years old in good health. The source material was naive CD4+ T cells sorted from blood. Subset indicated: CD45RA+ positively selected. The chain carries TRBV27 and TRBJ2-2; the D gene is possibly TRBD2 (5 bases). The CDR3 reads CASSFGDTGELFF. As DNA, the CDR3 is TGTGCCAGCAGTTTCGGGGACACCGGGGAGCTGTTTTTT.